This T cell receptor beta chain was recovered during a study of long-term antiretroviral therapy in people with HIV. Study-level results: Increased diversity was seen after ART, yet it remained lower than in transplant donor controls.

It was version v3.0 of the immunoSEQ assay that was run at survey level. Here immunoSEQ multiplex PCR was the method, and the copy in TCRdb shows in-frame clones only, minus some. The sample has 15,000 to 20,000 clones; approximately 82% are singletons. The V end lost 6 bases, the J end lost 4 bases, and 9 bases lay between the germline ends. The CDR3 sequence is 13 residues long. Germline CDR1 is SNHLY and CDR2 is FYNNEI. On this clone: What it binds is unknown.

Sequences were derived from unsorted PBMCs, sampled 0.3 years before starting antiretroviral therapy. The receptor comes from a man aged 50 or older with HIV. This sequence joins TRBV2 and TRBJ1-4; D remains unclear. CDR3 region: CASRRTGNEKLFF. Here the CDR3 DNA reads TGTGCCAGCAGAAGGACGGGTAATGAAAAACTGTTTTTT.